One and the same sample provided the 32 T cell receptor beta chains below, sequenced in a study of post-analysis software for immune sequencing data. For these receptors, no antigen is known. Researchers reported that TCR beta cDNA libraries carried unique molecular identifiers. In TCRdb, the PCR reads were re-called with MiXCR into one record per CDR3 protein. The table lists 800,000 to 950,000 distinct CDR3 sequences, roughly half of them singletons. Study findings and constraints: Roughly 5 TRBV segments occurring more often in patients than controls included TRBV5-6, TRBV5-1 and TRBV20-1.

The source material was blood. The receptors shown here come from a girl aged 10 to 17 with multiple sclerosis.

This clonotype was recorded once. This chain links TRBV5-1 with TRBJ2-5; possibly TRBD1 or TRBD2 for D (6 bases each). CDR1 and CDR2 from the germline V gene are SGHRS and YFSETQ. Trimming removed 3 bases from V and 4 bases from J, with 16 bases in between. This CDR3 comprises 15 residues. Written as DNA, the CDR3 is TGCGCCAGCAGCTCGGGTGTAGGGGGGAGAGAGACCCAGTACTTC. Encoded protein: CASSSGVGGRETQYF. Full variable domain (rest looked up from reference TRBV5-1 and TRBJ2-5): KAGVTQTPRYLIKTRGQQVTLSCSPISGHRSVSWYQQTPGQGLQFLFEYFSETQRNKGNFPGRFSGRQFSNSRSEMNVSTLELGDSALYLCASSSGVGGRETQYFGPGTRLLVL.

The gene calls are TRBV7-9 and TRBJ2-1, with 10 positions matching TRBD1. The junction had 13 bases not matched to a gene; V was cut back by 4 bases and J by 10 bases. The V gene's germline CDR1 is SEHNR and CDR2 FQNEAQ (reference sequence). This CDR3 spans 16 amino acids. The CDR3 loop reads CASSYDPGQGFGEQFF. The CDR3 DNA is TGTGCCAGCAGCTACGACCCGGGACAGGGGTTCGGAGAGCAGTTCTTC.

V and J are TRBV29-1 and TRBJ2-7; D perhaps matches TRBD2 (6 bases). V lost 3 bases, J lost 5 bases, and 11 bases lay in between. The CDR3 length is 12 residues. Germline CDR1 is SQVTM and CDR2 is ANQGSEA. The CDR3 DNA reads as TGCAGCGTTGATGGATGGAGGGACGAGCAGTACTTC. It yields the protein CSVDGWRDEQYF.

On this clonotype: Relative to the germline gene, one junction end is altered; a read error may explain this. This chain uses TRBV29-1 with TRBJ1-2, with D perhaps TRBD1 (5 bases). This CDR3 is built from 13 residues. Germline V gives CDR1 SQVTM, CDR2 ANQGSEA. In DNA form, the CDR3 reads TGCGGCGTGCAAACGACAGTTGCTGAGGGCTACACCTTC. This sequence encodes CGVQTTVAEGYTF.

The CDR3 nucleotides are TGCAGCGTTGTCACATTGATCACTGAAGCTTTCTTT. It specifies CSVVTLITEAFF. The gene calls are TRBV29-1 and TRBJ1-1, with D uncertain. Trimming took off 4 bases at V and 4 bases at J, with 10 bases between the two ends. The CDR3 covers 12 residues. Germline-derived CDR1 and CDR2 are SQVTM and ANQGSEA.

Remarks on this clonotype: A much larger clone is a single base away; this may be a read error. The rearrangement links TRBV5-8 to TRBJ2-4; unclear D gene. The length of the CDR3 is 15 residues. Germline V gene data show CDR1 as SGHTS and CDR2 as YDEGEE. The CDR3 DNA is TGTGTCAGCAGCTTCGGGCAGTTAGCCAAAAACATTCAGTACTTC. Translating gives CVSSFGQLAKNIQYF.

This chain connects TRBV6-1 to TRBJ1-1; D is uncertain. Germline V gene lookup returns CDR1 MNHNS and CDR2 SASEGT. V lost 6 bases and J 9 bases, leaving 20 bases between the germline ends. The CDR3 covers 14 residues. Written as DNA, the CDR3 is TGTGCCAGCAGGGACCGTCTTGGTTCCCTGAAAGCTTTCTTT. As protein: CASRDRLGSLKAFF.

The chain recombines TRBV5-1 with TRBJ1-2; D unresolved. The CDR3 runs 15 residues. Germline V gene sequence: CDR1 SGHRS, CDR2 YFSETQ. V was trimmed by 3 bases and J by 2 bases, leaving 14 bases between them. The CDR3, as DNA: TGCGCCAGCAGCTCGGGAGGAACCGTGAACTATGGCTACACCTTC. As protein: CASSSGGTVNYGYTF.

This CDR3 reads CSLSNGGSNPSSYEQYF. CDR3 bases: TGCAGCCTATCGAACGGAGGCTCCAACCCAAGCTCCTACGAGCAGTACTTC. This chain uses TRBV29-1 with TRBJ2-7; D might be TRBD2 (5 bases). This CDR3 spans 17 amino acids. The V and J ends lost 8 bases and 0 bases respectively, with 26 bases between them. The germline V gene has CDR1 SQVTM and CDR2 ANQGSEA.

V usage is TRBV4-1 and J usage is TRBJ2-7; D remains unclear. CDR3 length: 14 amino acids. V shed 1 base and J shed 3 bases, with 10 bases lying between them. Germline V gives CDR1 MGHRA, CDR2 YSYEKL. The CDR3 coding sequence is TGCGCCAGCAGCCAAGGGGCAACCGTCTACGAGCAGTACTTC. It specifies CASSQGATVYEQYF.

The table lists this clonotype with a few counts. This chain joins TRBV29-1 and TRBJ1-2; tentatively, D is TRBD1 (5 bases). This CDR3 is 14 amino acids long. Trimming took off 6 bases at V and 7 bases at J, with 21 bases between the two ends. Germline V lookup: CDR1 SQVTM, CDR2 ANQGSEA. CDR3 DNA: TGCAGCGTGCCAGGGAGGCAGGGCAGGTTTGGCTACACCTTC. The encoded protein is CSVPGRQGRFGYTF.

The chain couples TRBV15 to TRBJ2-3; unclear D gene. The V end was cut by 8 bases, the J end by 8 bases, with 11 bases between. The CDR3 contains 11 residues. CDR1 LNHNV and CDR2 YYDKDF come from the germline V gene (reference sequence). The CDR3 DNA sequence: TGTGCCACCGGCACGTTAGGTACGCAGTATTTT. It translates to CATGTLGTQYF.

The genes are TRBV10-3 and TRBJ2-7; possible D gene TRBD2, 6 bases. Germline V gene sequence: CDR1 ENHRY, CDR2 SYGVKD. Trimming took 2 bases from V and 6 from J, leaving 11 bases between them. This CDR3 spans 13 amino acids. CDR3 DNA: TGTGCCATCAGTGAGGCGGGGAGGTCCGAGCAGTACTTC. Encoded protein: CAISEAGRSEQYF.

V gene TRBV5-1 combines with J gene TRBJ2-7, with a weak D call TRBD1 (6 bases). Trimming took off 2 bases at V and 0 bases at J, with 18 bases between the two ends. The germline V gene encodes CDR1 SGHRS and CDR2 YFSETQ. This CDR3 is built from 17 residues. The DNA for the CDR3 is TGCGCCAGCAGCTTTCCAGAAACAGGGCTCAGCTCCTACGAGCAGTACTTC. Protein product: CASSFPETGLSSYEQYF.

The chain recombines TRBV5-6 with TRBJ2-7, with D perhaps TRBD1 (5 bases). V lost 0 bases to trimming and J lost 5 bases, with 9 bases between them. Germline V lookup: CDR1 SGHDT, CDR2 YYEEEE. This CDR3 has 13 amino acids. The CDR3 loop reads CASSLVQGHEQYF. CDR3 in DNA: TGTGCCAGCAGCTTGGTCCAGGGCCACGAGCAGTACTTC.

The CDR3 DNA reads TGCAGCGTTGAAGTGGGGGTTGTCCAAACCTACGAGCAGTACTTC. Its protein is CSVEVGVVQTYEQYF. This rearrangement joins TRBV29-1 to TRBJ2-7, with D perhaps being TRBD1 or TRBD2 (5 bases each). Trimming left V 1 base short and J 2 bases short, with 15 bases between. Germline V gene data show CDR1 as SQVTM and CDR2 as ANQGSEA. The length of the CDR3 is 15 residues.

This clonotype was counted only a few times. This chain joins TRBV6-5 and TRBJ1-5; D is unclear. Trimming took 8 bases from V and 8 from J, leaving 16 bases between them. The germline CDR1 and CDR2 sequences are MNHEY and SVGAGI. This CDR3 spans 13 amino acids. CDR3 in amino acids: CASCSVGREPQHF. For the CDR3, the DNA is TGTGCCAGCTGTTCCGTCGGGAGAGAGCCCCAGCATTTT.

V usage is TRBV9 and J usage is TRBJ1-2; D call uncertain. V dropped 6 bases and J dropped 4 bases, with 22 bases sitting between them. Per the germline V gene, CDR1 is SGDLS and CDR2 is YYNGEE. CDR3 length equals 16 residues. CDR3 bases: TGTGCCAGCACCGGCGGCGGGGTGCCCGGAATCTATGGCTACACCTTC. This translates into CASTGGGVPGIYGYTF.

In this sample, this clonotype turned up a few times. This chain connects TRBV10-3 to TRBJ1-2; 8 nucleotides align to TRBD1. V lost 8 bases and J lost 4; bases outside the gene matches: 3. This CDR3 is 12 amino acids long. Germline V gene lookup returns CDR1 ENHRY and CDR2 SYGVKD. CDR3 amino acids: CAIQGAGYGYTF. CDR3 bases: TGTGCCATCCAGGGGGCCGGCTATGGCTACACCTTC.

This clonotype has just a few counts. The V and J genes are TRBV12-3 or TRBV12-4 and TRBJ2-7; no definite D call. The length of the CDR3 is 12 residues. With 5 bases removed from V and 0 bases from J, the gap between germline ends came to 5 bases. The CDR3 reads CASSVVSYEQYF. CDR3 nucleotide sequence: TGTGCCAGCAGTGTGGTCTCCTACGAGCAGTACTTC.

The chain combines TRBV3-1 with TRBJ2-3, with a possible D match to TRBD1 (6 bases). Deletions cut 1 base from V and 6 bases from J, with 14 bases between. The CDR3 is made up of 15 amino acids. Germline CDR1 LGHDT, CDR2 YNNKEL (reference sequence). The CDR3 here is CASSQGARGTDTQYF. The CDR3 DNA follows: TGTGCCAGCAGCCAAGGAGCCAGGGGTACGGATACGCAGTATTTT.

This clonotype showed up many times. This chain joins TRBV29-1 and TRBJ2-5; D gene uncertain. The CDR3 runs to 13 residues. CDR1 and CDR2 (germline): SQVTM, ANQGSEA. V lost 2 bases and J lost 2, with 9 bases in between. The CDR3 DNA sequence: TGCAGCGTTGAAAGAACAAGTCAAGAGACCCAGTACTTC. Translated, it gives CSVERTSQETQYF. Complete variable domain (other parts from reference TRBV29-1 and TRBJ2-5): SAVISQKPSRDICQRGTSLTIQCQVDSQVTMMFWYRQQPGQSLTLIATANQGSEATYESGFVIDKFPISRPNLTFSTLTVSNMSPEDSSIYLCSVERTSQETQYFGPGTRLLVL.

The gene calls are TRBV25-1 and TRBJ1-2, with D unresolved. The CDR3 loop spans 11 amino acids. V shed 11 bases and J shed 4 bases, with 11 bases lying between them. Germline CDR1 and CDR2: MGHDK and SYGVNS. The DNA of the CDR3 is TGTGCCCCCTCAGCAGGCTATGGCTACACCTTC. Translated, it gives CAPSAGYGYTF.

V usage is TRBV10-3 and J usage is TRBJ2-1; 10 bases align to TRBD2. Germline V gene sequence: CDR1 ENHRY, CDR2 SYGVKD. The CDR3 is 13 residues long. J gave up 9 bases and V 7 bases, and 6 bases lay outside the gene matches. The DNA for the CDR3 is TGTGCCATCAAGGGGACTAGCGAAGGTGAGCAGTTCTTC. This codes for CAIKGTSEGEQFF.

The table lists this clonotype with a count of one. The V and J genes are TRBV29-1 and TRBJ1-5; TRBD1 matches 7 bases. Germline loops: CDR1 SQVTM, CDR2 ANQGSEA. Trimming cost V 7 bases and J 7 bases; bases outside gene matches: 7. This CDR3 contains 12 residues. The CDR3 nucleotides read TGCAGCGCACGTGAGGGGGCCCAGCCCCAGCATTTT. It is translated as CSAREGAQPQHF.

The genes are TRBV7-9 and TRBJ2-1, with TRBD2 identical over 9 bases. Unmatched junction bases numbered 5, after V lost 6 bases and J lost 8 bases. CDR3 length: 13 residues. Germline V gives CDR1 SEHNR, CDR2 FQNEAQ (reference sequence). The CDR3 DNA follows: TGTGCCAGCAGTGGGACTAGCAGGTATGAGCAGTTCTTC. This translates into CASSGTSRYEQFF.

The V gene is TRBV10-3, the J gene TRBJ1-5, with D maybe TRBD1 (6 bases). The CDR3 contains 15 residues. Germline CDR1 is ENHRY and CDR2 is SYGVKD. V lost 2 bases to trimming and J lost 4 bases, with 12 bases between them. The CDR3, as DNA: TGTGCCATCAGTGAGACCGCCGACAGGAATCAGCCCCAGCATTTT. Protein product: CAISETADRNQPQHF.

The V gene is TRBV20-1, the J gene TRBJ1-2; TRBD1 agrees at 7 bases. CDR3 length: 15 residues. V lost 3 bases, J lost 0 bases, and 7 bases stayed unmatched. CDR1 and CDR2 from the germline V gene are DFQATT and SNEGSKA (reference sequence). The CDR3 here is CSARRRGAPNYGYTF. In DNA form, the CDR3 reads TGCAGTGCTAGGCGCAGGGGGGCTCCTAACTATGGCTACACCTTC.

The chain uses TRBV5-6 and TRBJ2-5; D is possibly TRBD2 (6 bases). Trimming cost V 2 bases and J 1 base, with 12 bases left between them. Germline loops: CDR1 SGHDT, CDR2 YYEEEE. This CDR3 spans 15 amino acids. The CDR3 region is CASSLGGNPQETQYF. The DNA of the CDR3 is TGTGCCAGCAGCTTAGGCGGGAACCCCCAAGAGACCCAGTACTTC.

This clonotype was seen a few times. V gene TRBV6-5 combines with J gene TRBJ2-7; D may be TRBD2 (6 bases). This CDR3 is built from 14 residues. Per the germline V gene, CDR1 is MNHEY and CDR2 is SVGAGI. V lost 7 bases and J 3 bases, leaving 16 bases between the germline ends. The CDR3 nucleotides read TGTGCCAGCACTCGGAGGGAAGGCCACTACGAGCAGTACTTC. Its translation is CASTRREGHYEQYF.

The chain joins TRBV12-3 or TRBV12-4 to TRBJ2-3; 11 nucleotides align to TRBD2. The CDR3 has 15 amino acids. V lost 6 bases to trimming and J lost 4 bases; unmatched junction nucleotides: 6. CDR3 amino acids: CASRATSGRADTQYF. The CDR3 nucleotides read TGTGCCAGCAGAGCTACTAGCGGGAGAGCAGATACGCAGTATTTT.

The V and J genes are TRBV29-1 and TRBJ1-2; D is unresolved. The CDR3 runs 12 residues. Germline values: CDR1 SQVTM, CDR2 ANQGSEA. The ends were cut back, 4 bases at V and 1 base at J, with 7 bases in the middle. The CDR3 here is CSVASYNYGYTF. CDR3 coding DNA: TGCAGCGTTGCCTCCTATAACTATGGCTACACCTTC.